Below, 3 T cell receptor beta chains from the same sample are listed, as sequenced in a study of cytomegalovirus exposure and HLA in healthy donors (dated by TCRdb to 2016 to 2017). Receptor libraries were prepared by the immunoSEQ multiplex PCR assay. For the multiplex PCR, a mixture combining 60 forward primers for TCR Vbeta segments and 13 reverse primers for TCR Jbeta segments was used. The source is immuneACCESS, and TCRdb retained only in-frame sequences with V and J called. Part of the clones is not carried over; for the studies checked, unresolved V genes explain less than half of this, and the remainder is unexplained. Across this sample there are about 140,000 clones, with 73% seen only once. About 1.2% of the sample lies in the top ten. The sequenced sample was PBMCs. Source of these receptors: a woman between 35 and 50 years old in good health and CMV-seronegative.

The chain uses TRBV27 and TRBJ2-7; a weak D match, TRBD2 (5 bases). V was trimmed by 2 bases and J by 7 bases, leaving 12 bases between them. The length of the CDR3 is 13 residues. CDR1 and CDR2 (germline): MNHEY, SMNVEV (reference sequence). The CDR3 sequence is CASSLRGVSEQYF. The CDR3 coding sequence is TGTGCCAGCAGTTTACGGGGAGTGAGTGAGCAGTACTTC.

A single count supports this clone. This chain links TRBV28 with TRBJ2-5; 10 positions match TRBD2. This CDR3 region has 16 residues. Germline CDR1 and CDR2: MDHEN and SYDVKM. Losses at the gene ends were 6 bases for V and 3 bases for J; bases not matched to a gene: 10. The CDR3 is CASSQLTSGHKETQYF. The CDR3 nucleotides are TGTGCCAGCAGCCAACTGACTAGCGGGCATAAAGAGACCCAGTACTTC.

The chain employs TRBV12-5 and TRBJ2-3; 9 nucleotides agree with TRBD2. CDR3 length: 16 amino acids. V lost 0 bases and J lost 4; bases outside the gene matches: 5. CDR1 LGHNT and CDR2 FRNRAP come from the germline V gene. The CDR3 sequence is CASGLVAGGNPDTQYF. CDR3 DNA: TGTGCTAGTGGTTTGGTAGCGGGGGGAAATCCAGATACGCAGTATTTT.